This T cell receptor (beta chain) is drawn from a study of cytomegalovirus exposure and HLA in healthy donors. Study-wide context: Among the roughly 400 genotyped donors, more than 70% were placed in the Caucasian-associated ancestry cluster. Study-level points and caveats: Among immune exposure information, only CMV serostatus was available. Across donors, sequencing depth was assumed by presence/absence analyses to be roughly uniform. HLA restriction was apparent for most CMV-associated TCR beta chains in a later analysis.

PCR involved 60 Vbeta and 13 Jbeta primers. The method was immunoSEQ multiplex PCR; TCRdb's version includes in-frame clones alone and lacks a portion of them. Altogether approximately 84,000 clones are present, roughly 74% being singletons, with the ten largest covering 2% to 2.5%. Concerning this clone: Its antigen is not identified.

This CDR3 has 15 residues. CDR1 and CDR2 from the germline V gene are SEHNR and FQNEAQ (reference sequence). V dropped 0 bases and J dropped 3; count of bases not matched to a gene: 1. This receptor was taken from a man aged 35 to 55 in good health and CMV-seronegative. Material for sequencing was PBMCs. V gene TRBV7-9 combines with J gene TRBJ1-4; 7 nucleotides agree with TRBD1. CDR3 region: CASSLAGQPNEKLFF. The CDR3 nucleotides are TGTGCCAGCAGCTTAGCGGGACAGCCTAATGAAAAACTGTTTTTT.